This entry concerns a single TCR beta chain. Its binding antigen is unknown. One base away there is no much larger clone; base qualities are not given. This sample was included in a study of T cells after posttransplantation cyclophosphamide (dated by TCRdb to the mid-2010s). Regarding the research as a whole: T cell repertoire reconstitution was tracked by TRB sequencing after myeloablative bone marrow transplantation in which posttransplantation cyclophosphamide was used as GVHD prophylaxis. Samples from a few dozen PTCy-treated patients, along with samples from about 16 of their related bone marrow donors, underwent antigen receptor sequencing. Blood from all 30 or so PTCy patients who had 1-year posttransplant specimens underwent TRB sequencing. Up to 3 additional blood samples from 2 to 5.2 years after transplant were also TRB-sequenced in 3 patients, as was pretransplant blood from a handful of patients. TRA and TRB clonality were tightly correlated in several samples, so subsequent TCR analyses focused on TRB only. Public TRB sequences were searched against a database of over 3,600 sequences associated with responses to pathogens, tumor antigens, self-antigens and alloantigens.

CDR1 is given as SNHLY and CDR2 as FYNNEI, both from the germline V gene. V is reduced by 9 bases and J by 1 base, leaving a spacing of 15 bases between them. Measured from the cysteine to the phenylalanine, the CDR3 is 14 residues long. Of all the DNA, just the CDR3 is kept, 42 bases in frame from base 1. The control group consisted of 11 patients who received myeloablative marrow transplants with methotrexate plus a calcineurin inhibitor and who were sampled 1 year after transplant. Peripheral blood and bone marrow mononuclear cells were isolated by Ficoll-Hypaque density centrifugation and were cryopreserved. The paper's findings and limits, for the study overall: Across fewer than 55 patients, TRB clonality was highly associated with recipient CMV seropositivity and CMV reactivation, and PTCy diversity was similar to diversity in CNI/methotrexate controls. Donor-recipient similarity was low at 1-2 months but increased during the first year, and donor CD8+ memory clones often dominated later blood repertoires. The TRB repertoires of T cells infiltrating skin or the GI tract showed only limited overlap with the TRB repertoires found in blood.

Genomic DNA was the input for TRB sequencing, which was run either with the immunoSEQ assay at survey resolution or with the hsTCRB kit. In the original analysis: The immunoSEQ software handled the initial read processing, while the LymphoSeq R package was used for the repertoire analyses. Clonality was calculated as 1 minus normalized Shannon entropy, and the Gini coefficient was also calculated for each TRB dataset. To infer phenotypes in unsorted samples, TRB sequences from sorted subsets of the recipient or donor were mapped onto the unsorted samples of the same recipient. TCRdb took this table from immuneACCESS and kept in-frame rearrangements with V and J called. Such tables lack part of the clones; where checked against another copy, unresolved V genes explain under half of the gap, and the rest is unexplained. For V, J and clone size, that table is used; D and trimming come from the DNA. A total of about 12,000 clones appear in this sample, about 80% of them only once. Under 4.5% of the sample lies in the top ten.

Sequencing was performed on PBMCs, taken less than 400 days after allogeneic stem cell transplant with calcineurin inhibitor and methotrexate. The V gene is TRBV2 and the J gene is TRBJ1-1, with the D gene call left open. The sequence was collected from a young adult male patient who received an allogeneic stem cell transplant from an unrelated donor, was CMV-positive, and had acute GVHD only. Some T cells may derive from the graft donor when a transplant has been performed. The bases are TGTGCCAGAGCCCCCGGGAGGAAGAACACTGAAGCTTTCTTT. This gives the protein CARAPGRKNTEAFF.